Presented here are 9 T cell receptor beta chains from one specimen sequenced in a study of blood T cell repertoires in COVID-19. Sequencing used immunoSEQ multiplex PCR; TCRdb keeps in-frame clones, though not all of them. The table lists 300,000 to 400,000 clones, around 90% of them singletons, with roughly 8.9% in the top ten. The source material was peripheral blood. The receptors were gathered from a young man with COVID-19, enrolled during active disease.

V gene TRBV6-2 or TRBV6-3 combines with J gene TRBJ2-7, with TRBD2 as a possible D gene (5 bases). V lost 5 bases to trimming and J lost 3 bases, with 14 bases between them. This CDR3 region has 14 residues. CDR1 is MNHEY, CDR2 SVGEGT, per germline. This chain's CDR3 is CASSATGWGYEQYF. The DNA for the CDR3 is TGTGCCAGCAGTGCAACGGGGTGGGGCTACGAGCAGTACTTC.

In nucleotides, the CDR3 is TGTGCCAGCAGTCCTATGGGACAGTCCATCACGCCCCAGCATTTT. Protein: CASSPMGQSITPQHF. The chain links TRBV27 to TRBJ1-5; 7 nucleotides line up with TRBD1. Germline V lookup: CDR1 MNHEY, CDR2 SMNVEV (reference sequence). The CDR3 has 15 residues. After removal of 5 bases from V and 9 bases from J, the junction contained 13 bases not matched to a gene.

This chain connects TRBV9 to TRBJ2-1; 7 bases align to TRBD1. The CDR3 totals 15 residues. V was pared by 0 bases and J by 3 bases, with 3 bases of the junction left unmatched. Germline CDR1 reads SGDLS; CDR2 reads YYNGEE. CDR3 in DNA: TGTGCCAGCAGCGTAGAGGGACAGAGCTACAATGAGCAGTTCTTC. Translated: CASSVEGQSYNEQFF.

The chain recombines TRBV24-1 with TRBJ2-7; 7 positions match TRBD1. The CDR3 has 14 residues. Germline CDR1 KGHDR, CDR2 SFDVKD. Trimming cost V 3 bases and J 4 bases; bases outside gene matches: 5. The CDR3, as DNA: TGTGCCACCAGTGATCGACAGGGCGGATACGAGCAGTACTTC. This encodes CATSDRQGGYEQYF.

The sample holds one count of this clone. The CDR3 protein is CASSVLGQGDSPLHF. The CDR3, as DNA: TGTGCCAGCAGCGTATTGGGACAGGGAGATTCACCCCTCCACTTT. The chain couples TRBV9 to TRBJ1-6; 9 positions agree with TRBD1. Germline V CDR1 and CDR2: SGDLS, YYNGEE. V gave up 1 base and J gave up 8 bases; unmatched junction bases: 4. The CDR3 is 15 residues long.

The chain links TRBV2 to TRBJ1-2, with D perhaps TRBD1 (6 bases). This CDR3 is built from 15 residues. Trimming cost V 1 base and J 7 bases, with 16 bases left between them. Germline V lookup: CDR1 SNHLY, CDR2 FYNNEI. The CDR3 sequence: CASSEEGQGFSGYTF. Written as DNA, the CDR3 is TGTGCCAGCAGTGAAGAAGGTCAGGGGTTTAGTGGCTACACCTTC.

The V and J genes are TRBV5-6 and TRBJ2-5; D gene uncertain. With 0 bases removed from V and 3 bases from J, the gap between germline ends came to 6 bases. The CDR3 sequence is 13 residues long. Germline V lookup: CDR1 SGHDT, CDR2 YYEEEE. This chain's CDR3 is CASSLVREETQYF. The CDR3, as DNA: TGTGCCAGCAGCTTGGTTCGGGAAGAGACCCAGTACTTC. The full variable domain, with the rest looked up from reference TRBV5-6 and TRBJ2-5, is DAGVTQSPTHLIKTRGQQVTLRCSPKSGHDTVSWYQQALGQGPQFIFQYYEEEERQRGNFPDRFSGHQFPNYSSELNVNALLLGDSALYLCASSLVREETQYFGPGTRLLVL.

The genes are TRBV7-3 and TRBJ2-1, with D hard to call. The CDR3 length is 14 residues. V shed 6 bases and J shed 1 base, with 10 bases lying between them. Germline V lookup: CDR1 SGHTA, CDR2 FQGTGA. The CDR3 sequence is CASSPSPSYNEQFF. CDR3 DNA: TGTGCCAGCAGTCCTAGTCCATCCTACAATGAGCAGTTCTTC.

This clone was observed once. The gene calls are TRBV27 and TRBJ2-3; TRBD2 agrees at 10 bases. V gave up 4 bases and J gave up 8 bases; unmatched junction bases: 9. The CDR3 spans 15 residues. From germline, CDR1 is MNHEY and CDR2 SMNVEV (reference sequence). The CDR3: CASSSGLAVRGTQYF. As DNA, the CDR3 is TGTGCCAGCAGTTCTGGACTAGCGGTACGGGGTACGCAGTATTTT.